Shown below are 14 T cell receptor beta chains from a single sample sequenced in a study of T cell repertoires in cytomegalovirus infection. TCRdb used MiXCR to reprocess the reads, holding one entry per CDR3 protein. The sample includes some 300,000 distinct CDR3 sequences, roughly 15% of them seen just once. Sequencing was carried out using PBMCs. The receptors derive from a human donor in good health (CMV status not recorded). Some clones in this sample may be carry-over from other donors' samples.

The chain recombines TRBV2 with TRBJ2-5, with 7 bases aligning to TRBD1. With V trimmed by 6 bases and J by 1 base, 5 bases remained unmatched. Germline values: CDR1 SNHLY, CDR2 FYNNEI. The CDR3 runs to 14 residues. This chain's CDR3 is CASSETGTQETQYF. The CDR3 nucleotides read TGTGCCAGCAGCGAGACAGGGACCCAAGAGACCCAGTACTTC.

CDR3 loop: CASSQPNRGAGGYTF. Written as DNA, the CDR3 is TGCGCCAGCAGCCAACCCAACAGGGGAGCGGGTGGCTACACCTTC. The V and J genes are TRBV4-1 and TRBJ1-2; 7 bases are shared with TRBD1. This CDR3 is built from 15 residues. From germline, CDR1 is MGHRA and CDR2 YSYEKL. The V and J ends lost 2 bases and 7 bases, in that order; junction bases with no gene match: 10.

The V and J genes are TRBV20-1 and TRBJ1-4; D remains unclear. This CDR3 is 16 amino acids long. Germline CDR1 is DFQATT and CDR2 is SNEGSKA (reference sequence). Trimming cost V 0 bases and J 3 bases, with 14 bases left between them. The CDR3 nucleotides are TGCAGTGCTAGAGATCCTTCAAGTCCGGCTAATGAAAAACTGTTTTTT. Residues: CSARDPSSPANEKLFF.

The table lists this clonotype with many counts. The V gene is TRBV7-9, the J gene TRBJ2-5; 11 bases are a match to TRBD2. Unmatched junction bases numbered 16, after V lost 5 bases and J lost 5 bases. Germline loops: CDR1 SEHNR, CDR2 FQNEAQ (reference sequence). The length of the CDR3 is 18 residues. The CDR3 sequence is CASSTGTSGITYWETQYF. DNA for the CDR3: TGTGCCAGCAGCACCGGGACTAGCGGAATCACCTATTGGGAGACCCAGTACTTC.

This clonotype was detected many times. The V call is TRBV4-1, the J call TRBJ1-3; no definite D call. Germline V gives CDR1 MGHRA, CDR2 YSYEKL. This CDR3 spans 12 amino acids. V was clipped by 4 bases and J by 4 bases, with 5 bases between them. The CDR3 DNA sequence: TGCGCCAGCAGCCCAGAGGGAAACACCATATATTTT. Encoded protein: CASSPEGNTIYF.

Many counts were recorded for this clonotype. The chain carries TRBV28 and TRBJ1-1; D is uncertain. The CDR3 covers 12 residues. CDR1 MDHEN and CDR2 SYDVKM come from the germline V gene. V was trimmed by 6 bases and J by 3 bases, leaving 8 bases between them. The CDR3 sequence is CASSFGYTEAFF. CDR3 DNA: TGTGCCAGCAGCTTTGGATACACTGAAGCTTTCTTT.

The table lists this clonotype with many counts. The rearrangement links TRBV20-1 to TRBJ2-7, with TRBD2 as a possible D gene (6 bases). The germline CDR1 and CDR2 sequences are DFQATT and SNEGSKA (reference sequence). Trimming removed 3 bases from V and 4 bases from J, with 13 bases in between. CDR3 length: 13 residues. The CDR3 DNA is TGCAGTGCTAGTCGGGGGAGCACTTACGAGCAGTACTTC. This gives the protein CSASRGSTYEQYF.

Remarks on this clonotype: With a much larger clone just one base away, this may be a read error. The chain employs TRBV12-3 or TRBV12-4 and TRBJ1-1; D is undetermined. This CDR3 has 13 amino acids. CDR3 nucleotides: TGTGCCAGCAGTTTAGGCGGGTTGACTGAAGCTGTCTTT. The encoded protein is CASSLGGLTEAVF.

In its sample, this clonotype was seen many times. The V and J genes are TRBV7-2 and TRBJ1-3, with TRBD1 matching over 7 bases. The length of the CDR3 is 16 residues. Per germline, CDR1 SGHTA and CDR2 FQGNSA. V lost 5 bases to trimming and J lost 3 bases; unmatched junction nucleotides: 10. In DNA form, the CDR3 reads TGTGCCAGCAGCACCCCTACAGGGGTGGGTGGAAACACCATATATTTT. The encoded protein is CASSTPTGVGGNTIYF.

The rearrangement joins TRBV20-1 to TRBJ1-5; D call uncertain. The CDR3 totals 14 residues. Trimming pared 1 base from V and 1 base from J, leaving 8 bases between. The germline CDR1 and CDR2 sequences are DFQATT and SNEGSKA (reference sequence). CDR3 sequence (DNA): TGCAGTGCTAGAGGACAAACAAGCAATCAGCCCCAGCATTTT. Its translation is CSARGQTSNQPQHF.

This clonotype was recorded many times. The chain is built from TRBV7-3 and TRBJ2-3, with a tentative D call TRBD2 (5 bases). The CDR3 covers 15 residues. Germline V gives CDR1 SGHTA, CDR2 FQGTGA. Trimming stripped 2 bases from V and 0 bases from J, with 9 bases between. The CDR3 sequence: CASSLSRASTDTQYF. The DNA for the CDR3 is TGTGCCAGCAGCTTATCGCGGGCCAGCACAGATACGCAGTATTTT.

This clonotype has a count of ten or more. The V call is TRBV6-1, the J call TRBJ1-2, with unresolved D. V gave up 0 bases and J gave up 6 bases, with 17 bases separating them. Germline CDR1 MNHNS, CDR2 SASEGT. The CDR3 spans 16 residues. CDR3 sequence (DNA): TGTGCCAGCAGTGAAGCGCTTCCACAGTCCAGGCATGGCTACACCTTC. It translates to CASSEALPQSRHGYTF.

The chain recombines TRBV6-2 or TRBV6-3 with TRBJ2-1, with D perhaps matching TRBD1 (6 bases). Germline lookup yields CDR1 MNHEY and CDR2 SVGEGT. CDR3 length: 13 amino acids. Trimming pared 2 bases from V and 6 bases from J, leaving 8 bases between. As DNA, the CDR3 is TGTGCCAGCAGTTACACAGGGAGCAATGAGCAGTTCTTC. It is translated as CASSYTGSNEQFF.

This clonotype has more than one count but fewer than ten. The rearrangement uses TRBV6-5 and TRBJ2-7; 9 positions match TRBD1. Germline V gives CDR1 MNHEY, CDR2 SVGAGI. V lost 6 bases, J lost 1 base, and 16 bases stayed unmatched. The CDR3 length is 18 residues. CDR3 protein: CASRKTGTGTSSSYEQYF. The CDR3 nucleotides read TGTGCCAGCAGAAAAACCGGGACAGGGACATCCTCATCCTACGAGCAGTACTTC.